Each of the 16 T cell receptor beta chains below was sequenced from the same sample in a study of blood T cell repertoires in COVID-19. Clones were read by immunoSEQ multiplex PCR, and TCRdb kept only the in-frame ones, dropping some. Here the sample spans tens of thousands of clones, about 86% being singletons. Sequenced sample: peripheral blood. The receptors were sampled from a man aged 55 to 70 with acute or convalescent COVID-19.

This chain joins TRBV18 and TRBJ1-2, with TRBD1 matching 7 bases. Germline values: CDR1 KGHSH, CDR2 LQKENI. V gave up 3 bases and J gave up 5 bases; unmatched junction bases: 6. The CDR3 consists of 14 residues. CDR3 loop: CASSPDRVAYGYTF. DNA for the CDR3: TGTGCCAGCTCACCCGACAGGGTTGCTTATGGCTACACCTTC.

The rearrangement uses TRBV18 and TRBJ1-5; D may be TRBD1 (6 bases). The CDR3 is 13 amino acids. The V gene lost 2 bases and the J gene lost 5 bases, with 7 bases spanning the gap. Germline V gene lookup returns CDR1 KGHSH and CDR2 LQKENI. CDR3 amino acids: CASSPAGDQPQHF. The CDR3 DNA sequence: TGTGCCAGCTCACCAGCAGGGGATCAGCCCCAGCATTTT.

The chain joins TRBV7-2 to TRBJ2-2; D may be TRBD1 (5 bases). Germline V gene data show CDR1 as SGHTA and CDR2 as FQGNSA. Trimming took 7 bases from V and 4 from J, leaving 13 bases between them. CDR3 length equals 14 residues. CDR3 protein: CASNRLVSTGELFF. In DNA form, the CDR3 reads TGTGCCAGCAACAGGCTAGTAAGCACCGGGGAGCTGTTTTTT.

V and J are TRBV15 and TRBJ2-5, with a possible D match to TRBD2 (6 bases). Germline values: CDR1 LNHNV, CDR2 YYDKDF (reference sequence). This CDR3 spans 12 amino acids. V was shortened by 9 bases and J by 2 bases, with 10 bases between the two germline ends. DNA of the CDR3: TGTGCCACGGGGACTTCACAAGAGACCCAGTACTTC. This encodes CATGTSQETQYF.

CDR3 in amino acids: CASSSTSGALDTQYF. DNA of the CDR3: TGCGCCAGCAGCTCGACTAGCGGGGCTTTAGATACGCAGTATTTT. The chain joins TRBV5-1 to TRBJ2-3, with 11 nucleotides matching TRBD2. V dropped 3 bases and J dropped 5; count of bases not matched to a gene: 5. The CDR3 has 15 amino acids. Germline assignment: CDR1 SGHRS and CDR2 YFSETQ.

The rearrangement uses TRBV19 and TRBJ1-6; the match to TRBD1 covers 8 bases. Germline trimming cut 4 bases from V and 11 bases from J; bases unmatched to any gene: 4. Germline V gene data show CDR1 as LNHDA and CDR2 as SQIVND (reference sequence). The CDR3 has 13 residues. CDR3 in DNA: TGTGCCAGTAGTAATGGACAGGGAACACCCCTCCACTTT. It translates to CASSNGQGTPLHF.

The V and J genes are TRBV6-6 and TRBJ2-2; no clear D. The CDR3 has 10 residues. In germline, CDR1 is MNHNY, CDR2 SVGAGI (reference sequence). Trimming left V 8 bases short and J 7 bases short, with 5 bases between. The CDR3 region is CASRSGELFF. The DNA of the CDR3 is TGTGCCAGCCGGAGCGGGGAGCTGTTTTTT.

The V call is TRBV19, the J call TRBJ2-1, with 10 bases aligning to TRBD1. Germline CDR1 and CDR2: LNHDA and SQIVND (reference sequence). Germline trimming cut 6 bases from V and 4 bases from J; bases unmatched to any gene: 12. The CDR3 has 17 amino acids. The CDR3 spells CASSNPGTGVTYNEQFF. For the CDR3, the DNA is TGTGCCAGTAGCAACCCAGGGACAGGGGTTACGTACAATGAGCAGTTCTTC. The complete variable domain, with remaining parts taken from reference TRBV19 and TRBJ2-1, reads DGGITQSPKYLFRKEGQNVTLSCEQNLNHDAMYWYRQDPGQGLRLIYYSQIVNDFQKGDIAEGYSVSREKKESFPLTVTSAQKNPTAFYLCASSNPGTGVTYNEQFFGPGTRLTVL.

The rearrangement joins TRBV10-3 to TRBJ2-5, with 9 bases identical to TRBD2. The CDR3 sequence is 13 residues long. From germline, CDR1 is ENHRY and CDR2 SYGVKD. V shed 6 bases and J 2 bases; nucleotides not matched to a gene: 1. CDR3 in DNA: TGTGCCATCAGCCTAGCGGGACAAGAGACCCAGTACTTC. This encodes CAISLAGQETQYF.

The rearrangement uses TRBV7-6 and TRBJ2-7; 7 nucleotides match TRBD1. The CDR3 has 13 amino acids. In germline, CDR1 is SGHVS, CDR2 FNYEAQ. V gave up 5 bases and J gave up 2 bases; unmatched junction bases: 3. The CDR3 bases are TGTGCCAGCAGCAGAGGGACAGCCTACGAGCAGTACTTC. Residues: CASSRGTAYEQYF.

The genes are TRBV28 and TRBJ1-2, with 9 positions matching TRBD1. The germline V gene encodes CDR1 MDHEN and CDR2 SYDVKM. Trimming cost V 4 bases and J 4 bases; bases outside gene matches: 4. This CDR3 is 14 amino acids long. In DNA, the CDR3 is TGTGCCAGCAGTTCACAGGGGGCAACCTATGGCTACACCTTC. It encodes CASSSQGATYGYTF.

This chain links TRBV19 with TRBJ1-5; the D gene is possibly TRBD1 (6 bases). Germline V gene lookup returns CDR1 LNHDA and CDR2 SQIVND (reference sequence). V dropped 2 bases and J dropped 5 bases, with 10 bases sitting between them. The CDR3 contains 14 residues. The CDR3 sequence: CASSISQGYQPQHF. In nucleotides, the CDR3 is TGTGCCAGTAGTATATCACAGGGTTATCAGCCCCAGCATTTT.

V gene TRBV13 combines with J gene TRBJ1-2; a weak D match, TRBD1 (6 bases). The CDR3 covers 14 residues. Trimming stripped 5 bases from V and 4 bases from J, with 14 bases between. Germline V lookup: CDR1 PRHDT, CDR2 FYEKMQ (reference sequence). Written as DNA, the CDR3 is TGTGCCAGCAGCCTTGAGGGGGGGAGCTATGGCTACACCTTC. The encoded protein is CASSLEGGSYGYTF.

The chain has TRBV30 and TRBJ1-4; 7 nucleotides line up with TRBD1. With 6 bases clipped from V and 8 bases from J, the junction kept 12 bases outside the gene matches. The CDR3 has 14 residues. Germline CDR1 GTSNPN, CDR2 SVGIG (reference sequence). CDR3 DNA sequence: TGTGCCTGCCGTACCGACAGGGCCGGCGAAAAACTGTTTTTT. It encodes CACRTDRAGEKLFF.

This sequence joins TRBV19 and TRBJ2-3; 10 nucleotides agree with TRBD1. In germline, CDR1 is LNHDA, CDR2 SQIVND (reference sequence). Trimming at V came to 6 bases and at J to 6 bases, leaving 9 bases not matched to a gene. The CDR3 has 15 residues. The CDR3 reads CASSPAGTGADTQYF. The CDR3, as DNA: TGTGCCAGTAGCCCGGCCGGGACAGGGGCGGATACGCAGTATTTT.

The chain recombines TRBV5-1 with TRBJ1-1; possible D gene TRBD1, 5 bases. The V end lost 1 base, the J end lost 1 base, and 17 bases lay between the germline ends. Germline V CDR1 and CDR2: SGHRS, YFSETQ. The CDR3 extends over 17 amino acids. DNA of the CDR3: TGCGCCAGCAGCTTGACCACAGGCAGAAGAGGGAACACTGAAGCTTTCTTT. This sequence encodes CASSLTTGRRGNTEAFF.